A single sample gave rise to the 11 T cell receptor beta chains below, sequenced in a study of T cells expressing NK-cell markers. TCRdb reprocessed the 5' RACE reads and reports one entry per CDR3 protein, with no DNA. This repertoire includes about 160,000 distinct CDR3 sequences. The sample was blood T cells: a sorted CD56 or NKG2C T cell subset, CD4+ or CD8+ T cells, or bulk PBMC T cells (not recorded which). The receptors shown here come from a woman aged 18 to 75 in good health.

The J gene is TRBJ2-6, the V gene TRBV5-1. Germline V CDR1 and CDR2: SGHRS, YFSETQ. The CDR3 is 15 residues long. CDR3 region: CASSSGNSGANVLTF.

The rearrangement joins TRBV5-8 to TRBJ2-2; TCRdb reports TRBD2, a call that lacks DNA to check it against. Germline V gene lookup returns CDR1 SGHTS and CDR2 YDEGEE. The CDR3 runs 15 residues. The CDR3 is CASSLQAGVFGELFF. Full variable domain (outside the CDR3, taken from reference TRBV5-8 and TRBJ2-2): EAGVTQSPTHLIKTRGQQATLRCSPISGHTSVYWYQQALGLGLQFLLWYDEGEERNRGNFPPRFSGRQFPNYSSELNVNALELEDSALYLCASSLQAGVFGELFFGEGSRLTVL.

The chain couples TRBV30 to TRBJ1-2. The CDR3 covers 13 residues. Germline loops: CDR1 GTSNPN, CDR2 SVGIG (reference sequence). CDR3 in amino acids: CAWRVLSNYGYTF. The entire variable domain, with the rest obtained from reference TRBV30 and TRBJ1-2, is as follows: SQTIHQWPATLVQPVGSPLSLECTVEGTSNPNLYWYRQAAGRGLQLLFYSVGIGQISSEVPQNLSASRPQDRQFILSSKKLLLSDSGFYLCAWRVLSNYGYTFGSGTRLTVV.

This chain connects TRBV2 to TRBJ1-1; as DNA is missing, the TRBD1 call by TCRdb cannot be tested. This CDR3 has 13 residues. Germline-derived CDR1 and CDR2 are SNHLY and FYNNEI. The CDR3 reads CASSGQAVSVAFF.

This chain links TRBV5-1 with TRBJ2-1; the TCRdb call, TRBD1, lacks DNA for checking. The CDR3 runs to 15 residues. Germline V gives CDR1 SGHRS, CDR2 YFSETQ. The chain's CDR3 is CASSDDRAGNNEQFF. The full variable domain, its missing parts supplied by reference TRBV5-1 and TRBJ2-1, is KAGVTQTPRYLIKTRGQQVTLSCSPISGHRSVSWYQQTPGQGLQFLFEYFSETQRNKGNFPGRFSGRQFSNSRSEMNVSTLELGDSALYLCASSDDRAGNNEQFFGPGTRLTVL.

V is TRBV5-1 and J is TRBJ1-2; with no DNA, the TCRdb D assignment of TRBD1 cannot be verified. Germline lookup yields CDR1 SGHRS and CDR2 YFSETQ. The CDR3 runs 15 residues. CDR3 sequence: CASSLDSGMLHGYTF.

The CDR3 protein is CSARIGGGGRMDTQYF. The chain carries TRBV20-1 and TRBJ2-3; TCRdb's D gene call, TRBD1, goes unchecked for lack of DNA. The CDR3 is 16 residues long. Germline V lookup: CDR1 DFQATT, CDR2 SNEGSKA (reference sequence).

The chain uses TRBV29-1 and TRBJ2-3; TCRdb reports TRBD2, a call that lacks DNA to check it against. CDR3 length: 15 residues. In germline, CDR1 is SQVTM, CDR2 ANQGSEA. CDR3 sequence reads: CSVPTSGGAQHTQYF.

This chain uses TRBV7-3 with TRBJ2-1; TCRdb reports TRBD2, a call that lacks DNA to check it against. CDR1 and CDR2 (germline): SGHTA, FQGTGA. The CDR3 is 14 amino acids. This CDR3 reads CASSLTSGTNEQFF.

The genes are TRBV7-9 and TRBJ2-1. Germline V gene lookup returns CDR1 SEHNR and CDR2 FQNEAQ (reference sequence). CDR3 length: 16 amino acids. The chain's CDR3 is CASSFSTGSSYNEQFF. The variable domain in full, completed from reference TRBV7-9 and TRBJ2-1, reads DTGVSQNPRHKITKRGQNVTFRCDPISEHNRLYWYRQTLGQGPEFLTYFQNEAQLEKSRLLSDRFSAERPKGSFSTLEIQRTEQGDSAMYLCASSFSTGSSYNEQFFGPGTRLTVL.

This sequence joins TRBV6-1 and TRBJ1-1; there is no DNA to check the TCRdb D call of TRBD1. The germline gives CDR1 MNHNS, CDR2 SASEGT. The CDR3 extends over 15 amino acids. CDR3 region: CASSPRTEMNTEAFF.